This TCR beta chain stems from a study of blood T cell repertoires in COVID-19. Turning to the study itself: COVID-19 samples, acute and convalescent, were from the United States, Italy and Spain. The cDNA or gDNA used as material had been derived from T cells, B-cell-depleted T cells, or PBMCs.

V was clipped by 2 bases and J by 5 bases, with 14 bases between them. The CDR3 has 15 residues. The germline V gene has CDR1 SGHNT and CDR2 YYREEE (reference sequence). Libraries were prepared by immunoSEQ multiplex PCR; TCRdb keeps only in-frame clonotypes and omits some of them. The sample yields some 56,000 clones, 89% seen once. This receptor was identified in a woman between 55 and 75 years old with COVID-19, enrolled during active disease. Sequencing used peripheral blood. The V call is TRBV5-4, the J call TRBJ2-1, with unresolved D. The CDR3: CASSLPLTGDNEQFF. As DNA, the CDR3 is TGTGCCAGCAGCTTACCCCTGACTGGAGACAATGAGCAGTTCTTC.